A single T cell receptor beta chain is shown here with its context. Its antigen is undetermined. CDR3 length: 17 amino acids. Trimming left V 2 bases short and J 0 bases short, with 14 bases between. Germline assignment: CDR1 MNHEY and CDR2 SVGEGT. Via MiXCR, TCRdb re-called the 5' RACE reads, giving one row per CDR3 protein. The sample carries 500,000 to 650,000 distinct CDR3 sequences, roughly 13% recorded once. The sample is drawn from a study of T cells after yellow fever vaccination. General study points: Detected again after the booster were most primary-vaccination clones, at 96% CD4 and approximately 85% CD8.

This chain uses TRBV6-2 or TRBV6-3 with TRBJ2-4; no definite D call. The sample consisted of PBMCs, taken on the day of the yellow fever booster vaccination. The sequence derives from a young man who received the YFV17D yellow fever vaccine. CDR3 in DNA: TGTGCCAGCAGTTACCCCCCCAAGACCTTAGCCAAAAACATTCAGTACTTC. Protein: CASSYPPKTLAKNIQYF.